The rows below give T cell receptor beta chains drawn from one sample of a study of control samples from healthy donors and cancer patients. Only in-frame clones appear in the TCRdb table, and some are missing; sequencing was by immunoSEQ multiplex PCR. The profile shows 150,000 to 200,000 clones, approximately 96% of them singletons. The sample consisted of blood. The receptors come from a woman aged 40-49 years in good health. CDR3s include the opening cysteine and the closing phenylalanine or tryptophan. The D gene is left open where the match is weak. Expanded clones are given a class, and other clones once, few, many or no size at all.

>.|TRBV12-5|TRBJ2-2|few
TGTGCTAGTGGTTTAACGAACACCGGGGAGCTGTTTTTT
CASGLTNTGELFF
>.|TRBV2|TRBJ1-2|.
TGTGCCAGCAGTGAACTTCGGTTAAACTATGGCTACACCTTC
CASSELRLNYGYTF
>.|TRBV27|TRBJ1-1|.
TGTGCCAGCAGTACCCGGGGGGTCGGAATGAACACTGAAGCTTTCTTT
CASSTRGVGMNTEAFF
>.|TRBV7-2|TRBJ2-1|few
TGTGCCAGCAGCGAAGCCGCTAGGGGTGAGCAGTTCTTC
CASSEAARGEQFF
>.|TRBV9|TRBJ1-6|.
TGTGCCAGCAGCACGACAGGTTTCAATTCACCCCTCCACTTT
CASSTTGFNSPLHF
>.|TRBV7-9|TRBJ1-6|once
TGTGCCAGCAGCTTAATCGGGCCGGGGGCACCCCTCCACTTT
CASSLIGPGAPLHF
>.|TRBV5-1|TRBJ2-2|few
TGCGCCAGCAGCATGATCAGGGAAGGGGAGCTGTTTTTT
CASSMIREGELFF
>.|TRBV19|TRBJ1-1|.
TGTGCCAGTAGTATTGGACAGAAACTAATGAACACTGAAGCTTTCTTT
CASSIGQKLMNTEAFF
>.|TRBV30|TRBJ1-1|.
TGTGCCTGGGGTCTTAGAGGGGACACTGAAGCTTTCTTT
CAWGLRGDTEAFF
>.|TRBV3-1/TRBV3-2|TRBJ1-6|few
TGTGCCAGCAGCCAAGATCTTGGGGTAGAGAGTTCACCCCTCCACTTT
CASSQDLGVESSPLHF
>.|TRBV9|TRBJ1-2|.
TGTGCCAGCAGCGTAGAGGTGGACGCGGGAACTAACTATGGCTACACCTTC
CASSVEVDAGTNYGYTF
>TRBD2|TRBV7-9|TRBJ2-1|.
TGTGCCAGCAGCTTAGTGGGCGGGAGGACCACGTACAATGAGCAGTTCTTC
CASSLVGGRTTYNEQFF
>TRBD1|TRBV25-1|TRBJ1-4|.
TGTGCCAGCAGTGCACGACAGGGCCGGGTCGAAAAACTGTTTTTT
CASSARQGRVEKLFF
>.|TRBV19|TRBJ1-1|.
TGTGCCAGTGGACCACGGGGAAGGGGCACTGAAGCTTTCTTT
CASGPRGRGTEAFF
>.|TRBV20-1|TRBJ2-7|.
TGCAGTGCTAGTACCAGGGGCCTATACTACGAGCAGTACTTC
CSASTRGLYYEQYF
>.|TRBV7-8|TRBJ2-1|.
TGTGCCAGCCTCATCGTACCCTTCGGGCTCTACAATGAGCAGTTCTTC
CASLIVPFGLYNEQFF
>TRBD2|TRBV4-1|TRBJ2-6|.
TGCGCCAGCAGCCACGGGACTAGCGGTCCTTACTCTGGGGCCAACGTCCTGACTTTC
CASSHGTSGPYSGANVLTF
>TRBD2|TRBV4-1|TRBJ2-5|.
TGCGCCAGCAGCCAACTCACGGAGGCTAGCGGAACCCAAGAGACCCAGTACTTC
CASSQLTEASGTQETQYF
>TRBD1|TRBV5-1|TRBJ1-4|.
TGCGCCAGCAGCAGAGACACAGGGGCCTCACGACGGGAAAAACTGTTTTTT
CASSRDTGASRREKLFF
>.|TRBV14|TRBJ1-3|.
TGTGCCAGCAGCCAAGATTTGCTCCTCTCTGGAAACACCATATATTTT
CASSQDLLLSGNTIYF
>.|TRBV7-3|TRBJ1-2|.
TGTGCCAGCAGCTTTGGGGGGAACTATGGCTACACCTTC
CASSFGGNYGYTF
>TRBD1|TRBV2|TRBJ1-5|.
TGTGCCAGCAGTGACAGGCAGGGGGTTATCTCGGATCAGCCCCAGCATTTT
CASSDRQGVISDQPQHF
>.|TRBV4-3|TRBJ2-4|once
TGCGCCAGCAGCCAAGGAGTAGGACGGGGGTACATTCAGTACTTC
CASSQGVGRGYIQYF
>.|TRBV18|TRBJ1-5|.
TGTGCCAGCTCACCATCCGTTCACGGAGCTCATCAGCCCCAGCATTTT
CASSPSVHGAHQPQHF
>.|TRBV14|TRBJ1-6|.
TGTGCCAGCAGCCAAATGCGGGTCCTGAATTCACCCCTCCACTTT
CASSQMRVLNSPLHF
>.|TRBV4-1|TRBJ2-7|.
TGCGCCAGCAGCCAAGGCAGGGGGGTCACCTACGAGCAGTACTTC
CASSQGRGVTYEQYF
>.|TRBV6-5|TRBJ1-1|.
TGTGCCAGCAGTTATTTCGGCGGGGGGTGGACTGAAGCTTTCTTT
CASSYFGGGWTEAFF
>TRBD1|TRBV5-6|TRBJ1-1|once
TGTGCCAGCAGCTTCGGACAGGGCCGGTACACTGAAGCTTTCTTT
CASSFGQGRYTEAFF
>TRBD1|TRBV4-3|TRBJ1-5|.
TGCGCCAGCAGCCGTACAGGGGCAAGTCAGCCCCAGCATTTT
CASSRTGASQPQHF
>.|TRBV27|TRBJ1-2|.
TGTGCCAGCAGTTTATTTCAGAGTAGCTCCTATGGCTACACCTTC
CASSLFQSSSYGYTF
>.|TRBV5-6|TRBJ2-7|.
TGTGCCAGCAGCTTGGGCGGGACCGGCTACGAGCAGTACTTC
CASSLGGTGYEQYF
>.|TRBV19|TRBJ1-5|.
TGTGCCAGTAGTATAGACCGGGGGGGCGATAGCAATCAGCCCCAGCATTTT
CASSIDRGGDSNQPQHF
>.|TRBV19|TRBJ1-3|.
TGTGCCAGTAGTGCTTCGAAGGGTACTAAGGATTTT
CASSASKGTKDF
>TRBD2|TRBV9|TRBJ2-5|.
TGTGCCAGCAGCGTAGAGACTAGCGGGGGGACCCAGTACTTC
CASSVETSGGTQYF
>.|TRBV5-6|TRBJ1-5|.
TGTGCCAGCAGCTTGGGAGGCAGGCAACGCAATCAGCCCCAGCATTTT
CASSLGGRQRNQPQHF
>.|TRBV4-2|TRBJ1-1|.
TGTGCCAGCAGCTCTTCCGGGACGGTCACTGAAGCTTTCTTT
CASSSSGTVTEAFF
>.|TRBV12-3/TRBV12-4|TRBJ1-2|.
TGTGCCAGCAGTTTAGCGCCAGGGAATGGCTACACCTTC
CASSLAPGNGYTF
>.|TRBV19|TRBJ1-1|.
TGTGCCAGTAGTTCAGAACTCCAGGTCGAGGAAGCTTTCTTT
CASSSELQVEEAFF
>.|TRBV11-2|TRBJ1-1|.
TGTGCCAGCAGCTTACAGGGAAACACTGAAGCTTTCTTT
CASSLQGNTEAFF
>.|TRBV7-2|TRBJ1-2|.
TGTGCCAGCAGCTTCCCCGCGGGCCCCTACACCTTC
CASSFPAGPYTF
>.|TRBV19|TRBJ1-1|.
TGTGCCAGTAGTATAGTCTATTTGAACACTGAAGCTTTCTTT
CASSIVYLNTEAFF
>TRBD1|TRBV7-8|TRBJ2-7|.
TGTGCCAGCAGCTTATCGGGACAGGGGGCCTACGAGCAGTACTTC
CASSLSGQGAYEQYF
>TRBD1|TRBV9|TRBJ1-2|.
TGTGCCAGCAGCATCCGCCCCGGGACAGGGAGTTCCTATGGCTACACCTTC
CASSIRPGTGSSYGYTF
>TRBD1|TRBV10-3|TRBJ1-2|.
TGTGCCATCAACCTCGACAGGGTGGGTGGCTACACCTTC
CAINLDRVGGYTF